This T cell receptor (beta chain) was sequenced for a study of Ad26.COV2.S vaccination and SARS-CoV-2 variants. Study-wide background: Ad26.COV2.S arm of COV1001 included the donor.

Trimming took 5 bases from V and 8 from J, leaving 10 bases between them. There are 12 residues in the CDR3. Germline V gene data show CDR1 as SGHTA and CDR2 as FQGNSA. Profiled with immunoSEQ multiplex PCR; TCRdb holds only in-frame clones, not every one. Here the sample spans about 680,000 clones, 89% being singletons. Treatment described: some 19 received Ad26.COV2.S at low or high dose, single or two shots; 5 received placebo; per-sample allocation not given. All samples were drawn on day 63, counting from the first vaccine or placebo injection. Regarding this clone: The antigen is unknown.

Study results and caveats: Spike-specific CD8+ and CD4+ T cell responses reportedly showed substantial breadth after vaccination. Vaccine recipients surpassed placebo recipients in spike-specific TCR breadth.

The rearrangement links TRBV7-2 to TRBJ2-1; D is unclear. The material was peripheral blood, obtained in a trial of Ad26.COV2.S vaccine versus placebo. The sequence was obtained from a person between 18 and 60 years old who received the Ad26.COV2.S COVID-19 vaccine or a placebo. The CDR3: CASSLRWDEQFF. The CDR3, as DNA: TGTGCCAGCAGCCTCAGGTGGGATGAGCAGTTCTTC.